This T cell receptor (beta chain) was captured in a study of shared clonotypes between healthy human individuals. As for the study in general: Each donor had three CD4 naive, three CD4 memory, two CD8 naive and one CD8 memory plate. Findings and limits, study-wide: Rarefaction analysis demonstrated incomplete sorted-subset sequencing notwithstanding large depth.

The assay was carried out at the deep level. The method was immunoSEQ multiplex PCR; TCRdb's version includes in-frame clones alone and lacks a portion of them. The sample lists about 2,500,000 clones, around 90% seen once, with roughly 0.14% in the top ten. The CDR3 consists of 14 residues. CDR1 and CDR2 (germline): MNHNS, SASEGT. With 7 bases removed from V and 8 bases from J, the gap between germline ends came to 20 bases. Points on this clone: The antigen is undetermined.

The sample comprised naive CD4+ T cells sorted from blood. Subset described: CD45RA+ positively selected. The clonotype originates from a man between 18 and 35 years old in good health. The V and J genes are TRBV6-1 and TRBJ1-2; a weak D match, TRBD1 (5 bases). The CDR3 is CASIQDRGLGGYTF. DNA of the CDR3: TGTGCCAGCATACAAGACCGGGGCTTAGGCGGCTACACCTTC.